Shown below are 28 T cell receptor beta chains from a single sample sequenced in a study of beta chain features in type 1 diabetes. General study findings and limits: TCRB CDR3s from Type 1 diabetes patients were moderately but significantly shorter in all four CD4+ subsets.

What was sequenced were expressed TCRB transcripts, since all of the isolated RNA had been reverse transcribed. Clones were sequenced by immunoSEQ multiplex PCR, and TCRdb holds only the in-frame ones, with some missing. The sample lists roughly 260,000 clones, just over 20% occurring once. Their antigen targets remain unknown. Specimen: naive CD4+ T cells from blood. Source of these receptors: a woman aged 40 to 50 with type 1 diabetes.

The rearrangement links TRBV9 to TRBJ2-2, with a tentative D call TRBD1 (6 bases). The CDR3 is made up of 16 amino acids. V lost 4 bases and J 5 bases, leaving 18 bases between the germline ends. From germline, CDR1 is SGDLS and CDR2 YYNGEE. The CDR3 DNA is TGTGCCAGCAGCCCACTGCCGGGACACCAGACCGGGGAGCTGTTTTTT. The encoded protein is CASSPLPGHQTGELFF. Together with reference TRBV9 and TRBJ2-2, the CDR3 gives the full variable domain: DSGVTQTPKHLITATGQRVTLRCSPRSGDLSVYWYQQSLDQGLQFLIQYYNGEERAKGNILERFSAQQFPDLHSELNLSSLELGDSALYFCASSPLPGHQTGELFFGEGSRLTVL.

This clone turned up a few times. This chain uses TRBV9 with TRBJ2-3, with D hard to call. The length of the CDR3 is 14 residues. CDR1 and CDR2 (germline): SGDLS, YYNGEE. With 0 bases removed from V and 5 bases from J, the gap between germline ends came to 10 bases. CDR3 sequence (DNA): TGTGCCAGCAGCGTAGATAATAGAGGAGATACGCAGTATTTT. Translation: CASSVDNRGDTQYF.

This rearrangement joins TRBV19 to TRBJ1-6; perhaps TRBD1 as D (5 bases). CDR1 is LNHDA, CDR2 SQIVND, per germline (reference sequence). The CDR3 runs 12 residues. The V gene lost 8 bases and the J gene lost 7 bases, with 9 bases spanning the gap. The CDR3 protein is CASGAVNSPLHF. The CDR3 DNA follows: TGTGCCAGTGGGGCGGTGAATTCACCCCTCCACTTT.

This clone was seen a few times. The chain joins TRBV30 to TRBJ2-7; 10 bases agree with TRBD1. Germline V gene lookup returns CDR1 GTSNPN and CDR2 SVGIG (reference sequence). V dropped 4 bases and J dropped 1; count of bases not matched to a gene: 4. The length of the CDR3 is 14 residues. In nucleotides, the CDR3 is TGTGCCTGGAAGGGACAGGGGATGTCCTACGAGCAGTACTTC. This sequence encodes CAWKGQGMSYEQYF.

The chain has TRBV29-1 and TRBJ1-2, with D perhaps matching TRBD1 (5 bases). The CDR3 is 11 residues long. Trimming took off 5 bases at V and 4 bases at J, with 8 bases between the two ends. The germline CDR1 and CDR2 sequences are SQVTM and ANQGSEA. CDR3 amino acids: CSVSTAYGYTF. Here the CDR3 DNA reads TGCAGCGTTTCGACAGCCTATGGCTACACCTTC. The whole variable domain, remainder taken from reference TRBV29-1 and TRBJ1-2, is SAVISQKPSRDICQRGTSLTIQCQVDSQVTMMFWYRQQPGQSLTLIATANQGSEATYESGFVIDKFPISRPNLTFSTLTVSNMSPEDSSIYLCSVSTAYGYTFGSGTRLTVV.

The chain joins TRBV28 to TRBJ2-2, with a tentative D call TRBD1 (6 bases). V was trimmed by 7 bases and J by 3 bases, leaving 12 bases between them. Germline CDR1 MDHEN, CDR2 SYDVKM. The CDR3 loop spans 14 amino acids. The CDR3 bases are TGTGCCAGCACCACGGACAGTTACACCGGGGAGCTGTTTTTT. This translates into CASTTDSYTGELFF.

This clone has just a few counts. V gene TRBV4-3 combines with J gene TRBJ1-2; D is possibly TRBD1 (5 bases). Trimming stripped 0 bases from V and 2 bases from J, with 13 bases between. The CDR3 has 16 residues. In germline, CDR1 is LGHNA, CDR2 YSLEER. This CDR3 is CASSQDVGTANYGYTF. The CDR3 bases are TGCGCCAGCAGCCAAGATGTAGGGACTGCGAACTATGGCTACACCTTC.

The rearrangement joins TRBV2 to TRBJ1-5; D possibly corresponds to TRBD1 (6 bases). Trimming left V 4 bases short and J 2 bases short, with 18 bases between. The CDR3 contains 17 residues. Germline values: CDR1 SNHLY, CDR2 FYNNEI. The CDR3 protein is CASSGGQLGIGNQPQHF. The CDR3 nucleotides read TGTGCCAGCAGTGGCGGACAGCTTGGGATCGGCAATCAGCCCCAGCATTTT.

This clone was picked up a small number of times. The genes are TRBV2 and TRBJ1-1; no reliable D call. This CDR3 is 12 amino acids long. Germline CDR1 and CDR2: SNHLY and FYNNEI. V was clipped by 7 bases and J by 7 bases, with 13 bases between them. CDR3 protein: CASIGSGVEAFF. The CDR3 DNA reads as TGTGCCAGCATAGGGAGTGGGGTTGAAGCTTTCTTT.

The chain couples TRBV29-1 to TRBJ2-1; D is uncertain. V dropped 8 bases and J dropped 7 bases, with 15 bases sitting between them. The CDR3 extends over 12 amino acids. Germline CDR1 SQVTM, CDR2 ANQGSEA. CDR3 nucleotides: TGCAGCCCCAAGAGTACTTCTAATGAGCAGTTCTTC. It yields the protein CSPKSTSNEQFF.

The chain carries TRBV11-2 and TRBJ2-5, with 7 bases identical to TRBD2. V gave up 2 bases and J gave up 2 bases; unmatched junction bases: 2. This CDR3 has 14 residues. The germline CDR1 and CDR2 sequences are SGHAT and FQNNGV. The CDR3 nucleotides are TGTGCCAGCAGCTTATCAGCGGGACAAGAGACCCAGTACTTC. It is translated as CASSLSAGQETQYF.

This clone was found a few times. The CDR3 is CASSQGQGSEKLFF. The CDR3 region has the DNA TGTGCCAGCAGCCAAGGACAGGGGTCGGAAAAACTGTTTTTT. The chain combines TRBV5-6 with TRBJ1-4; 9 bases match TRBD1. The V segment lost 4 bases and the J segment 8 bases; nucleotides outside the gene matches: 6. Germline assignment: CDR1 SGHDT and CDR2 YYEEEE. This CDR3 has 14 amino acids.

The chain has TRBV30 and TRBJ2-2, with a possible D match to TRBD1 (5 bases). Trimming removed 3 bases from V and 7 bases from J, with 12 bases in between. The CDR3 consists of 13 residues. Germline V gives CDR1 GTSNPN, CDR2 SVGIG (reference sequence). The CDR3 nucleotides read TGTGCCTGGAGAGAGTGGGGCGGCGGGGAGCTGTTTTTT. This gives the protein CAWREWGGGELFF.

J is TRBJ1-1 and V is TRBV5-4, with 9 nucleotides matching TRBD1. Germline CDR1 SGHNT, CDR2 YYREEE (reference sequence). The CDR3 loop spans 12 amino acids. The J segment lost 2 bases and the V segment lost 9 bases, leaving 2 bases of the junction unmatched. Here the CDR3 reads CATTGGNTEAFF. CDR3 coding DNA: TGTGCCACCACAGGGGGCAACACTGAAGCTTTCTTT.

The chain combines TRBV4-3 with TRBJ2-7; 8 bases align to TRBD1. The CDR3 totals 14 residues. J lost 5 bases, V lost 4 bases, and 7 bases had no gene match. Germline lookup yields CDR1 LGHNA and CDR2 YSLEER. The CDR3 spells CASSPQGAGDEQYF. The CDR3 DNA sequence: TGCGCCAGCAGCCCCCAGGGGGCTGGGGACGAGCAGTACTTC.

The count of this clone is one. The rearrangement uses TRBV11-3 and TRBJ2-2, with D perhaps matching TRBD1 (6 bases). V was cut by 2 bases and J by 5 bases, with 15 bases left in between. This CDR3 spans 16 amino acids. Germline-derived CDR1 and CDR2 are SGHNT and YENEEA. DNA for the CDR3: TGTGCCAGCAGCTTATCGGGCAGGGGATCGACCGGGGAGCTGTTTTTT. Amino acids: CASSLSGRGSTGELFF.

The rearrangement joins TRBV19 to TRBJ2-1; the match to TRBD1 covers 9 bases. The trim removed 5 bases at V and 5 bases at J, leaving 13 bases unmatched. The CDR3 totals 17 residues. CDR1 LNHDA and CDR2 SQIVND come from the germline V gene (reference sequence). CDR3 protein: CASSPYSGTGIHNEQFF. The CDR3 DNA reads TGTGCCAGTAGTCCCTATTCCGGGACAGGGATCCACAATGAGCAGTTCTTC. Variable domain in full (rest from reference TRBV19 and TRBJ2-1): DGGITQSPKYLFRKEGQNVTLSCEQNLNHDAMYWYRQDPGQGLRLIYYSQIVNDFQKGDIAEGYSVSREKKESFPLTVTSAQKNPTAFYLCASSPYSGTGIHNEQFFGPGTRLTVL.

V usage is TRBV7-2 and J usage is TRBJ1-5, with TRBD1 identical over 7 bases. This CDR3 has 15 amino acids. Germline values: CDR1 SGHTA, CDR2 FQGNSA. V lost 5 bases and J lost 3; bases outside the gene matches: 7. CDR3 in DNA: TGTGCCAGCAGCGCGCCCGGACAGGCCAATCAGCCCCAGCATTTT. It encodes CASSAPGQANQPQHF.

The chain employs TRBV29-1 and TRBJ1-5; D remains ambiguous. The V gene's germline CDR1 is SQVTM and CDR2 ANQGSEA. The CDR3 spans 14 residues. V gave up 4 bases and J gave up 0 bases, with 10 bases separating them. The CDR3 coding sequence is TGCAGCGTTGGGGCAGGAAATAGCAATCAGCCCCAGCATTTT. Residues: CSVGAGNSNQPQHF.

The chain combines TRBV25-1 with TRBJ2-6; D possibly corresponds to TRBD1 (6 bases). Germline V gene sequence: CDR1 MGHDK, CDR2 SYGVNS. The CDR3 is 18 amino acids. The V end was cut by 1 base, the J end by 0 bases, with 13 bases between. CDR3 DNA sequence: TGTGCCAGCAGTGAATCAGGACAGAGCTTCTCTGGGGCCAACGTCCTGACTTTC. Translation: CASSESGQSFSGANVLTF.

V gene TRBV5-4 combines with J gene TRBJ2-2; 8 positions agree with TRBD1. CDR3 size: 15 residues. Germline loops: CDR1 SGHNT, CDR2 YYREEE (reference sequence). V dropped 3 bases and J dropped 3; count of bases not matched to a gene: 4. CDR3 protein: CASSSGGQDTGELFF. CDR3 nucleotide sequence: TGTGCCAGCAGCTCAGGGGGCCAGGACACCGGGGAGCTGTTTTTT.

This clone was detected a few times. V and J are TRBV9 and TRBJ1-6; no definite D call. V shed 0 bases and J shed 1 base, with 5 bases lying between them. The germline V gene encodes CDR1 SGDLS and CDR2 YYNGEE. The CDR3 is made up of 15 amino acids. CDR3 sequence: CASSVAGSYNSPLHF. CDR3 DNA: TGTGCCAGCAGCGTAGCAGGATCCTATAATTCACCCCTCCACTTT.

The V call is TRBV14, the J call TRBJ2-1; 12 bases map to TRBD2. V trimming: 2 bases; J trimming: 6 bases; junction bases outside the gene matches: 8. The CDR3 covers 17 residues. The germline V gene encodes CDR1 SGHDN and CDR2 FVKESK. The CDR3 loop is CASSQIHLAGGGNEQFF. The DNA for the CDR3 is TGTGCCAGCAGCCAAATACACCTAGCGGGAGGGGGCAATGAGCAGTTCTTC.

This clone was seen a handful of times. V and J are TRBV2 and TRBJ2-3; D gene ambiguous. The ends were cut back, 6 bases at V and 0 bases at J, with 7 bases in the middle. Germline CDR1 is SNHLY and CDR2 is FYNNEI. The CDR3 loop spans 13 amino acids. The DNA for the CDR3 is TGTGCCAGCAGGCCGAGTAGCACAGATACGCAGTATTTT. Translation gives CASRPSSTDTQYF.

This clone was observed a few times. The genes are TRBV9 and TRBJ2-5; 9 bases align to TRBD1. Germline V gene sequence: CDR1 SGDLS, CDR2 YYNGEE. This CDR3 is 16 amino acids long. J lost 1 base, V lost 2 bases, and 6 bases had no gene match. The CDR3 DNA sequence: TGTGCCAGCAGCGTGGGGACAGGGTCCATCCAAGAGACCCAGTACTTC. This sequence encodes CASSVGTGSIQETQYF.

V is TRBV27 and J is TRBJ2-1; 9 bases align to TRBD1. Germline assignment: CDR1 MNHEY and CDR2 SMNVEV (reference sequence). The CDR3 totals 15 residues. J was trimmed by 7 bases and V by 6 bases; bases with no gene match: 10. This CDR3 reads CASRAPGQGRNEQFF. CDR3 DNA: TGTGCCAGCAGGGCACCGGGACAGGGTCGGAATGAGCAGTTCTTC.

The genes are TRBV28 and TRBJ2-7; TRBD2 is a possible D gene (6 bases). The CDR3 extends over 14 amino acids. Germline CDR1 and CDR2: MDHEN and SYDVKM. Between the trimmed V and J ends, which lost 6 bases and 6 bases, there was a span of 18 bases. CDR3 bases: TGTGCCAGCAGGACCCTCGGACTCGGGGGCGAGCAGTACTTC. It yields the protein CASRTLGLGGEQYF.

The table lists this clone with a few counts. The chain has TRBV29-1 and TRBJ2-5; 9 bases match TRBD1. The V and J ends lost 8 bases and 6 bases, in that order; junction bases with no gene match: 16. The CDR3 has 15 residues. Germline CDR1 SQVTM, CDR2 ANQGSEA. As DNA, the CDR3 is TGCAGCTGTTATCTAGCCGGGACAGGGAGTCAGACCCAGTACTTC. Translation: CSCYLAGTGSQTQYF.